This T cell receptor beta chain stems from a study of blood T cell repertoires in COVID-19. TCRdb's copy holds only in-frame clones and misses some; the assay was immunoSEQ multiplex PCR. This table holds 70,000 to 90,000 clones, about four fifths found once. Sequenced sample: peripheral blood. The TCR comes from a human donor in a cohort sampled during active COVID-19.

CDR3 protein: CASSTVTEKLFF. In DNA, the CDR3 is TGTGCCAGCAGTACAGTGACGGAAAAACTGTTTTTT. The chain combines TRBV2 with TRBJ1-4; D not certain. The V and J ends lost 5 bases and 8 bases respectively, with 9 bases between them. Germline CDR1 reads SNHLY; CDR2 reads FYNNEI. CDR3 size: 12 residues. Drawing the rest from reference TRBV2 and TRBJ1-4, the complete variable domain is EPEVTQTPSHQVTQMGQEVILRCVPISNHLYFYWYRQILGQKVEFLVSFYNNEISEKSEIFDDQFSVERPDGSNFTLKIRSTKLEDSAMYFCASSTVTEKLFFGSGTQLSVL.